This T cell receptor (beta chain) is from a study of immune evolution from preneoplasia to lung adenocarcinoma. Profiled with immunoSEQ multiplex PCR; TCRdb holds only in-frame clones, not every one. In the table there are fewer than 8,000 clones, around 83% of which are singletons. The CDR3 is 14 residues long. Trimming removed 0 bases from V and 2 bases from J, with 5 bases in between. Germline CDR1 reads MGHRA; CDR2 reads YSYEKL. The chain uses TRBV4-1 and TRBJ1-5; D gene ambiguous. Sequenced input: FFPE minimally invasive lung adenocarcinoma tissue. The clonotype was recovered from a person aged 70 to 79 with lung adenocarcinoma. In DNA, the CDR3 is TGCGCCAGCAGCCAAGATAGTGGCAATCAGCCCCAGCATTTT. This codes for CASSQDSGNQPQHF.